A selection of T cell receptor beta chains follows, all from one sample in a study of CXCR3-negative and CXCR3-positive naive CD8 T cells. Reprocessing the 5' RACE reads, TCRdb reports a single entry for every CDR3 protein and omits DNA. Its table records around 160,000 distinct CDR3 sequences. Sequencing was carried out using naive CXCR3+ CD8+ T cells from blood. These receptors came from a human donor in good health. Some clones in this sample may be carry-over from other donors' samples. Both conserved end residues are part of each CDR3.

length | J | V | CDR3
13 | TRBJ2-3 | TRBV7-3 | CASSSQYTDTQYF
15 | TRBJ2-1 | TRBV6-4 | CASSLLAGDYNEQFF
12 | TRBJ1-2 | TRBV12-3/TRBV12-4 | CASLSPAGGILF
13 | TRBJ2-7 | TRBV20-1 | CSARALGHYEQYF
15 | TRBJ2-7 | TRBV7-9 | CASSHPGARGDEQYF
13 | TRBJ2-7 | TRBV5-1 | CASSFSGPYEQYF
16 | TRBJ2-5 | TRBV6-6 | CASSPQRGGKQETQYF
15 | TRBJ2-7 | TRBV20-1 | CSARGTGLSSYEQYF
16 | TRBJ2-3 | TRBV7-3 | CASSFGRGASTDTQYF
14 | TRBJ2-1 | TRBV29-1 | CSVDQWQGYNEQFF
16 | TRBJ2-1 | TRBV3-1 | CASSHREFESYNEQFF
17 | TRBJ2-1 | TRBV9 | CASSVAIVGGGLDEQFF
17 | TRBJ2-7 | TRBV7-9 | CASSPRGAGADTYEQYF